This TCR beta chain emerged from a study of CD8 T cells in Susac syndrome. Reverse transcription of roughly 0.5 to 1 ug RNA used random hexamers. TCRdb reanalysed the immunoSEQ multiplex PCR reads using MiXCR and keeps one entry per CDR3 protein. The profile shows 70,000 to 100,000 distinct CDR3 sequences, roughly 96% of them singletons. CDR3 length: 15 residues. Deletions cut 2 bases from V and 0 bases from J, with 11 bases between. Germline V gives CDR1 DFQATT, CDR2 SNEGSKA (reference sequence). Sequences were obtained from CD8+ T cells from PBMCs. This TCR was recovered from a human donor with Susac syndrome. V gene TRBV20-1 combines with J gene TRBJ2-1; D is ambiguous. CDR3 protein: CSARNTPSSYNEQFF. The DNA of the CDR3 is TGCAGTGCTAGAAATACACCGAGCTCCTACAATGAGCAGTTCTTC.